These T cell receptor beta chains were read from a single sample in a study of blood T cells in healthy people across ages. MiXCR, run by TCRdb on the 5' RACE reads, gives a single entry per CDR3 protein. Of about 830,000 distinct CDR3 sequences in the sample, around two thirds were seen once. Sequencing used blood. These receptor sequences come from a man between 25 and 39 years old in good health. CDR3s include the opening cysteine and the closing phenylalanine or tryptophan. The D gene is left open where the match is weak. Rows may omit the clone size; those that give it use once, few, many or a size class.

>TRBV21-1|.|TRBJ1-4|.
CASSRGTEGVGGIGKLFF
TGTGCCAGCAGCCGTGGGACGGAGGGGGTGGGGGGAATAGGGAAACTGTTTTTT
>TRBV5-1|.|TRBJ2-5|.
CASSEAGQETQYF
TGCGCCAGCAGCGAGGCGGGTCAAGAGACCCAGTACTTC
>TRBV7-9|.|TRBJ2-1|TRBD2
CASSLAVMGLAGNNEQFF
TGTGCCAGCAGCTTAGCCGTGATGGGACTAGCGGGAAACAATGAGCAGTTCTTC
>TRBV3-1|few|TRBJ1-2|.
CASRGGGDSNYGYTF
TGTGCCAGCAGGGGTGGTGGGGATTCTAACTATGGCTACACCTTC
>TRBV12-3/TRBV12-4|.|TRBJ2-5|TRBD1
CASSPGDRKETQYF
TGTGCCAGCAGTCCCGGGGACAGGAAAGAGACCCAGTACTTC
>TRBV2|.|TRBJ2-5|.
CASSPPWGDISQETQYF
TGTGCCAGCAGTCCCCCCTGGGGGGACATTTCGCAAGAGACCCAGTACTTC
>TRBV9|.|TRBJ2-5|.
CASSVDGSQQETQYF
TGTGCCAGCAGCGTAGACGGGAGCCAACAAGAGACCCAGTACTTC
>TRBV4-3|.|TRBJ1-2|TRBD1
CVSSLGQGNPRSHYGYTF
TGCGTCAGCAGCCTCGGACAGGGGAACCCTAGATCTCACTATGGCTACACCTTC
>TRBV7-2|.|TRBJ2-1|.
CASSLSGQRQFF
TGTGCCAGCAGCTTATCTGGACAGCGACAGTTCTTC
>TRBV4-2|.|TRBJ2-3|.
CASSQGTGSTTDTQYF
TGTGCCAGCAGCCAGGGGACCGGTAGCACGACAGATACGCAGTATTTT
>TRBV20-1|few|TRBJ2-3|.
CSARDQDTTDTQYF
TGCAGTGCTAGAGATCAGGACACCACAGATACGCAGTATTTT
>TRBV27|.|TRBJ1-2|TRBD1
CASRVGQDGYGHTF
TGTGCCAGCAGGGTGGGACAGGATGGCTATGGCCACACCTTC
>TRBV7-2|few|TRBJ2-1|TRBD2
CASSLGLEGGGAFYNEQFF
TGTGCCAGCAGCTTAGGTTTGGAGGGCGGGGGGGCCTTTTACAATGAGCAGTTCTTC
>TRBV27|.|TRBJ1-1|.
CASSLAGERMNTEAFF
TGTGCCAGCAGTCTGGCGGGGGAACGGATGAACACTGAAGCTTTCTTT